This T cell receptor (beta chain) was identified during a study of T cells after yellow fever vaccination (dated by TCRdb to about 2019). For context, the study as a whole: The SMART-Seq v4 Ultra Low Input RNA kit was used to prepare libraries from fractions with low cell numbers. Blood was drawn at multiple timepoints before and after primary and secondary immunization, with bulk PBMC replicates and cell subsets isolated. To follow T-cell clones before and after both primary and booster YFV17D yellow fever vaccination, bulk TCR alpha and beta repertoires underwent longitudinal sequencing. Two healthy male donors, one aged 18 to 29 and one aged 30 to 40 years, were included in the cohort.

Worth noting for this clonotype: The clone's antigen remains unknown. Base quality data are lacking; no much larger clone is found one base away.

What the study reported, not specific to this receptor: The secondary T-cell response was weaker than the primary response but faster, peaking on day 5 instead of day 15. After the booster, most of the clones that had expanded following primary vaccination were detected again (roughly 96% of CD4 and around 88% of CD8), which suggests that memory was broadly maintained. Because only a couple of donors were included in the study, the extent to which the findings can be generalized is limited. A small fraction of clonotypes appeared in both the CD4 and CD8 compartments, likely as a result of convergent recombination. Because abundant contaminating clonotypes from the bulk population could be contained in FACS-sorted repertoires, computational filtering was required.

This specimen's treatment or condition label, per the study, means: live attenuated yellow fever vaccine strain. At each blood-draw timepoint, two biological replicates of bulk PBMCs were collected. PBMCs were isolated from peripheral blood using a standard Ficoll-Paque protocol. TriZol was used to extract RNA from bulk PBMCs, CD4 and CD8 fractions, and dextramer-positive and dextramer-negative fractions. Sequencing was performed on an Illumina NovaSeq 6000. TCR cDNA was synthesized by 5'RACE template switching, through which a universal primer site and unique molecular identifiers were introduced. Priming for cDNA synthesis came from both the TCR alpha and TCR beta constant segments. Library amplification involved two PCR steps, and the second step added sample barcodes and sequencing adapters. Sequencing of libraries was done on Illumina HiSeq 2500 (2x100 bp) or NovaSeq (2x150 bp). Regarding the original processing steps: Reads were demultiplexed and collapsed into UMI consensus sequences with MIGEC, and V(D)J alignment was performed with MiXCR. Vaccine-responding clonotypes were identified with edgeR using replicate PBMC samples, with FDR below 0.01 and a log2 fold change above 5 up to day 15 being required. Bulk clonotypes were assigned CD4 or CD8 identity according to which sequenced CD4 or CD8 repertoire held them at higher abundance. TCRdb passed the public sequencing reads through fastp at Q25 and MiXCR, retaining productive beta sequences. CDR3 protein sequences are deduplicated, and each keeps its most common genes and DNA. TCRdb's processing, not the authors' own work, is the source of the V and J calls. The sample table contains about 340,000 distinct CDR3 sequences; only one count was recorded for about 4% of them. The ten largest clones take up 20% to 30% of the sample.

The material was PBMCs, obtained 5 days after the yellow fever booster vaccination. This TCR was recovered from a man between 18 and 29 years old who received the YFV17D yellow fever vaccine.

The encoded CDR3 is CASSLEWGPETQYF. Read as DNA, the sequence is TGTGCCAGCAGCTTAGAGTGGGGGCCTGAGACCCAGTACTTC. The rearranged chain carries TRBV7-2 and TRBJ2-5; TRBD1 might be the D gene, on 6 matching bases. CDR1 SGHTA and CDR2 FQGNSA were looked up in the germline V gene. At the junction V is shortened by 1 base and J by 5 bases, with 11 bases in between. Measured from the cysteine to the phenylalanine, the CDR3 is 14 residues long. Just CDR3 DNA is preserved here, 42 bases in frame from base 1.